This T cell receptor beta chain emerged from a study of cytomegalovirus exposure and HLA in healthy donors (dated 2017 in TCRdb). Context from the whole study: An earlier analysis of some 620 of the donors reported around 280 Gb of sequence data and 117 million unique TCR beta sequences obtained from around 190 million T cells. The later analysis used no new phenotypic data to find candidate immune exposures, relying instead on TCR beta sequences and their occurrence across donors. Alongside the repertoire data, information on donor age, sex, ethnicity and CMV serostatus was compiled. Typing coverage differed by locus: A, B, C, DRB1 and DQB1 were typed in roughly 629-630 donors, DQA1 in around 500, DPA1 in some 570, and DPB1 in roughly 470. Around 300 gigabases of sequencing data and approximately 85 million unique TCR sequences were included in an early release covering around 650 HLA-typed donors. A later genetic analysis took genome-wide SNP genotypes for about 55% of the 666 donors and used that subset as a discovery cohort. Both class I and class II loci were covered by HLA typing, at four-digit resolution. Among the roughly 400 genotyped donors, approximately 81% belonged to the genetic ancestry cluster associated with self-reported Caucasian donors. An earlier analysis of a few hundred of the donors applied high-throughput TCR beta sequencing to assess whether each TCR beta V gene segment acted as functional or pseudogenic. Among about 370 genotyped donors of the cohort, an average of around 250,000 unique TCR beta nucleotide sequences was sequenced per donor, of which approximately 19% were non-productive. The study aimed to test whether signatures of past pathogen exposure could be identified by cataloging public T cell receptors. About five DR-DQ haplotypes were treated as single units for association and clustering because of strong linkage in the cohort. Using immunosequencing, the study profiled T cell repertoires from roughly 650 subjects and related those repertoires to cytomegalovirus serostatus. All discovery cohort repertoires had been generated on a single sequencing platform. High-throughput TCR immunosequencing, statistical association of individual TCRs with disease status, and machine learning were combined to predict cytomegalovirus infection status. A later analysis re-analyzed previously published TCR beta repertoires from 600 to 850 donors and added high-resolution HLA genotyping to study TCR occurrence patterns. In addition to the first cohort of approximately 650 subjects, a separate validation cohort of under 150 different subjects was used.

Comments on this clone: What this receptor recognizes is not known. No base-level quality is on record; no much larger clone is a single base apart.

The cohort consisted of some 730 healthy bone marrow donors. At the time of sampling, every cohort member was nominally healthy, though immune exposures that went unrecorded were likely present. The donor tested CMV seronegative and was one of the 352 seronegative cohort members. A peripheral blood sample was collected from each donor, and TCR beta sequencing was performed on peripheral blood mononuclear cells. Genomic DNA extraction from the blood cell samples was performed with the Qiagen DNeasy Blood Extraction Kit. The library was obtained by the immunoSEQ multiplex PCR assay. The multiplex PCR relied on a mix of 60 forward primers for TCR Vbeta segments and 13 reverse primers for TCR Jbeta segments. The CDR3 region of rearranged TCR beta genes was amplified from genomic DNA by a multiplex PCR assay. The Illumina HiSeq System was used to sequence the amplified TCR beta libraries as 87-base-pair reads. The authors' analysis ran thus. In a later analysis, 70 million to 95 million unique TCR beta chains were counted across the roughly 700 repertoires, and approximately 9.9 million of these chains were shared by at least two donors. Raw reads were error-corrected and collapsed into unique sequences by a nearest-neighbor algorithm in which closely related sequences were merged to remove PCR and sequencing errors. V, D and J gene segments were assigned by aligning CDR3 sequences to IMGT reference sequences. For a sequence to be retained, a match of at least six nucleotides to both a V gene segment and a J gene segment was required. Rearrangements were classified as productive when the CDR3 lacked stop codons and remained in frame with V and J, and all other rearrangements were classified as non-productive. Following IMGT convention, CDR3 was defined as the stretch from the second conserved V-encoded cysteine to the conserved J-encoded phenylalanine. The earlier analysis of 587 of the donors excluded sequences that lacked an unambiguous match to a single V gene segment. In an earlier analysis of approximately 590 of the donors, a V segment was called functional when productive rearrangements were above 56.7%, and segregating when the standard deviation between donors exceeded 5%. A statistical classification framework was developed to diagnose cytomegalovirus status using the catalog of TCR beta chain sequences. V and J gene assignment, in a later analysis, came from comparing TCR nucleotide sequences with IMGT/GENE-DB human TR gene sequences. The TCRdist pipeline was used in a later analysis to assign CDR3 sequences and most-parsimonious VDJ recombination scenarios. A later analysis defined each TCR beta chain by its CDR3 amino acid sequence plus V-gene family, and excluded reads lacking a unique V-gene family. As a way to deal with suspected cross-contamination and a sequencing artifact, a later analysis dropped roughly 620 nucleotide sequences that were highly shared and had low generation probability. A later analysis calculated a clonal expansion index for each public chain from normalized within-repertoire ranks of inferred template counts. Generation probabilities in a later analysis came from a VDJ recombination model fitted to out-of-frame rearrangements, and those results were checked against IGoR. In a later analysis, TCR-TCR, TCR-HLA and TCR-CMV co-occurrence was scored with hypergeometric tests, and a repertoire-size bias correction was applied to TCR pairs. A later analysis estimated false discovery rates by permuting HLA or CMV assignments 20 times. In a later analysis, co-occurring TCRs were grouped with DBSCAN, and TCRdist sequence similarity was added when clustering was performed within HLA-allele-positive subsets. For co-occurrence clustering, repertoires with fewer than 30,000 or more than 120,000 public chains were excluded, along with roughly 5 repertoires with anomalous nucleotide sharing. Not all clones reach the TCRdb copy of this immuneACCESS table, which keeps in-frame sequences only. Checked studies attribute under half of the gap to unresolved V genes and leave the rest unexplained. The D gene and trimming were derived from the DNA, and the V and J assignments and clone size from that table. Counted in this sample were around 140,000 clones; roughly 9.8% of them appeared once. Under 2% of the sample lies in the top ten.

General conclusions and limits of the study: An association between a missense DCLRE1C variant and V-gene and J-gene trimming of TCR beta chains was found in a later genetic analysis and replicated in an independent cohort. An earlier analysis of approximately 530 of the donors showed that most TCR beta V segments appeared in productive rearrangements either about 90% or about 30% of the time, which broadly matched IMGT annotations. A further reported finding was that TCR beta sequences accurately predicted the HLA-A and HLA-B alleles for most subjects in the first cohort. A later analysis associated about 17,000 TCR beta sequences with specific HLA alleles at a false discovery rate of 0.05. The earlier analysis of some 560 of the donors excluded 15 to 20 rarely observed V segments, including chromosome 9 orphons, because counts were too low. A cluster of highly shared sequence variants was judged likely to be a technical artifact of the sequencing pipeline. Compared with the 666-donor mean, donors in an Asian-associated ancestry cluster had fewer N-insertions in productive TCRs, according to a later genetic analysis. A later analysis found that TCR association rates varied across HLA loci, with DRB1 alleles showing the most associated TCRs and HLA-C alleles the fewest. In a later analysis, several top co-occurrence clusters were reported to appear linked to parvovirus B19, influenza, CMV and Epstein-Barr virus. Presence/absence analyses assumed roughly uniform sequencing depth across donors, an assumption that may not hold. The classifier was reported to diagnose cytomegalovirus status with high specificity and sensitivity in both the original cohort and the validation cohort. While some public TCRs were present in many individuals, most TCR sequences turned up only very rarely across donors. For the cohort, immune exposure information was limited to CMV serostatus. A total of 150 or so TCR beta chains were listed by the study as associated with cytomegalovirus. Correlated functional status among segregating V segments might be attributable to linkage disequilibrium, but an unknown experimental factor could not be ruled out. Three of the identified cytomegalovirus-associated TCR beta chains were confirmed in vitro to be specific for cytomegalovirus antigens. Assigning TCR associations to individual alleles was difficult when HLA alleles, especially DR and DQ, strongly co-occurred. A later analysis found that most CMV-associated TCR beta chains appeared HLA-restricted, with HLA associations seemingly driven largely by CMV exposure. In this cohort, only TCR beta chains were sequenced, and detectable features were limited by the absence of alpha or paired-chain data. Compared with equally common non-associated chains, HLA-associated TCR beta chains in a later analysis were more clonally expanded and had lower generation probabilities. HLA typing was unavailable for some donors at each locus, so association tests used only the typed subset. It was suggested by the authors that the approach could potentially be generalized to other disease states and immunological phenotypes.

The sequence derives from a man aged 50-59 years in good health and CMV-seronegative. The sample consisted of PBMCs.

The nucleotide sequence reads as follows: TGTGCCAGTAGTATCCTGACTAGCCGGAGGCGGGAGACCCAGTACTTC. Its amino acids are CASSILTSRRRETQYF. The chain is encoded by TRBV19 joined to TRBJ2-5; 7 central bases correspond to TRBD2. According to the germline V gene (reference sequence), CDR1 reads LNHDA and CDR2 reads SQIVND. Trimming leaves V shorter by 3 bases and J shorter by 5 bases, with the junction holding 12 bases beyond the gene matches. Including cysteine and phenylalanine, the CDR3 has 16 amino acids. Here the CDR3 DNA is all that survives: 48 bases in frame from base 1.